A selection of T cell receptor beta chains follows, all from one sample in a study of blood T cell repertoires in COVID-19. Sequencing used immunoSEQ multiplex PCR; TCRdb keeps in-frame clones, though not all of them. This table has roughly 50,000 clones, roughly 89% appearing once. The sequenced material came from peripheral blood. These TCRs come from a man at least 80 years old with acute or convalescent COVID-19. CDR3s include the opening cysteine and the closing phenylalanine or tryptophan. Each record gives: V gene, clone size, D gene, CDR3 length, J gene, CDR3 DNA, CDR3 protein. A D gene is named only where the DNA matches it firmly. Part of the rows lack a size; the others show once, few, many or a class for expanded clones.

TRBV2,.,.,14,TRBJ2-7,TGTGCCAGCAGTGAAGCGCTCAGGGCTGGGCTCAGGAGCTTC,CASSEALRAGLRSF
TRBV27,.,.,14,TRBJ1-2,TGTGCCAGCAGTTTCAGGGGAGAGAACTATGGCTACACCTTC,CASSFRGENYGYTF
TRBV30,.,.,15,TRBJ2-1,TGTGCCTGGAGTCGGTGGGGCGGCTCCTACAATGAGCAGTTCTTC,CAWSRWGGSYNEQFF
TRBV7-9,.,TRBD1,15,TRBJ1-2,TGTGCCAGCAGCTTGGAGACAGGGGAGAGAGATGGCTACACCTTC,CASSLETGERDGYTF
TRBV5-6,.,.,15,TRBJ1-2,TGTGCCAGCAGCGCCCCGGGGAGGGACTACTATGGCTACACCTTC,CASSAPGRDYYGYTF
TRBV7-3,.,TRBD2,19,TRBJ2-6,TGTGCCAGCAGCTTGACTAGCGGGGGAGTCCCCTCTGGGGCCAACGTCCTGACTTTC,CASSLTSGGVPSGANVLTF
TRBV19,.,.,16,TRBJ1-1,TGTGCCAGTAGTATAGTGGGTTTGGACAAAAACACTGAAGCTTTCTTT,CASSIVGLDKNTEAFF
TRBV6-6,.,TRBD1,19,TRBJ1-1,TGTGCCAGCAGTCGTCTATATTCGGGACAGGGGGCCGTGAACACTGAAGCTTTCTTT,CASSRLYSGQGAVNTEAFF
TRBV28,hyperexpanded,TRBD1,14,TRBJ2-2,TGTGCCAGCAGGTCAACAGGGGATGGCGGGGAGCTGTTTTTT,CASRSTGDGGELFF
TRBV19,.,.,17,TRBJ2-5,TGTGCCAGTAGACCGAAGGGTAGCGGAATGATGGGAGAGACCCAGTACTTC,CASRPKGSGMMGETQYF
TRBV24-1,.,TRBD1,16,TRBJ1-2,TGTGCCACCAGTGATTTGCGGGTAGGGGGCGGGTATGGCTACACCTTC,CATSDLRVGGGYGYTF
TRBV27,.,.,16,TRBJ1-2,TGTGCCAGCAGCCCCTTTGGAGGGCAGATGATTTATGGCTACACCTTC,CASSPFGGQMIYGYTF
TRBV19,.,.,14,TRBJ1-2,TGTGCCAGTAGTATCGGGTGGACTTTCTATGGCTACACCTTC,CASSIGWTFYGYTF
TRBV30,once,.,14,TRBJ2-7,TGTGCCTGGAGTCTACAGGGAGCCTCCTACGAGCAGTACTTC,CAWSLQGASYEQYF
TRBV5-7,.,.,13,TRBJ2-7,TGTGCCAGCAGCTTGGCCGCGACCTACGAGCAGTACTTC,CASSLAATYEQYF
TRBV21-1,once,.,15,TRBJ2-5,TGTGCCAGCAGCCCCCGCACGGTGTATCAAGAGACCCAGTACTTC,CASSPRTVYQETQYF
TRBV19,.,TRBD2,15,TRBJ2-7,TGTGCCAGTAGTATACTAGCGGGGGACCCCTACGAGCAGTACTTC,CASSILAGDPYEQYF
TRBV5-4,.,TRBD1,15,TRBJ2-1,TGTGCCAGCAGCCTACGACAGGGTGGCTACAATGAGCAGTTCTTC,CASSLRQGGYNEQFF
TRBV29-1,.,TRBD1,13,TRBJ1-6,TGCAGCGTGGGGGACAGGGGCAATTCACCCCTCCACTTT,CSVGDRGNSPLHF
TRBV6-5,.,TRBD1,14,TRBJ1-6,TGTGCCAGCAGAATGGACAGGGGCAATTCACCCCTCCACTTT,CASRMDRGNSPLHF
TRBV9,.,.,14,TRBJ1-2,TGTGCCAGCAGCCACCTGGACACTAACTATGGCTACACCTTC,CASSHLDTNYGYTF
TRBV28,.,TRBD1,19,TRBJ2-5,TGTGCCAGCAGTTCCCAAACCTCGAGATACTGGACAGGGGTGGAGACCCAGTACTTC,CASSSQTSRYWTGVETQYF
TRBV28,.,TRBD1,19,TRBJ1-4,TGTGCCAGCAGTTTAAACCGACCGGCGACAGGGAGGAGGAATGAAAAACTGTTTTTT,CASSLNRPATGRRNEKLFF
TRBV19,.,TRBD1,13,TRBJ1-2,TGTGCCAGTAGTATGGGACAGGGTGTTGGCTACACCTTC,CASSMGQGVGYTF
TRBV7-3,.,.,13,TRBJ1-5,TGTGCCAGCAGCTTAGAGCAACAGGGACCCCAGCATTTT,CASSLEQQGPQHF
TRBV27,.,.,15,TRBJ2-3,TGTGCCAGCAGTTCCCCGGGACATAGCACAGATACGCAGTATTTT,CASSSPGHSTDTQYF
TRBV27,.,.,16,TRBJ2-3,TGTGCCAGCAGTTACTATTGGAGACTATCCACAGATACGCAGTATTTT,CASSYYWRLSTDTQYF
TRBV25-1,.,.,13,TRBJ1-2,TGTGCCAGCAGTGAATTACAGGGCTATGGCTACACCTTC,CASSELQGYGYTF
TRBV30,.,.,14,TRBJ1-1,TGTGCCTGGAGTGTAGATGTCCCGAGGACTGAAGCTTTCTTT,CAWSVDVPRTEAFF
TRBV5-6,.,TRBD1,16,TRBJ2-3,TGTGCCAGCAGCTTCGAAGGGGGCGCAGACCCAGATACGCAGTATTTT,CASSFEGGADPDTQYF
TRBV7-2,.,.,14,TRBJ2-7,TGTGCCAGCAGGGTTGCCGCAGGGCCATACGAGCAGTACTTC,CASRVAAGPYEQYF
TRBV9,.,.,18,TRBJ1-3,TGTGCCAGCAGCGTAGCCCCAGACCAGGTTATCTCTGGAAACACCATATATTTT,CASSVAPDQVISGNTIYF
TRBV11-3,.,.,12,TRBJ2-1,TGTGCCAGCAGCTCCAGAGACAGTGAGCAGTTCTTC,CASSSRDSEQFF
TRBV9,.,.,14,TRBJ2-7,TGTGCCAGCAGCGTAGCGGGATGGGACTACGAGCAGTACTTC,CASSVAGWDYEQYF
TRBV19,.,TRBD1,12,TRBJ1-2,TGTGCCAGTACAGGGGGCGAGGGTGGCTACACCTTC,CASTGGEGGYTF
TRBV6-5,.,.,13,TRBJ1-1,TGTGCCAGCAGCGTCGAGGGCGGCTATGAAGCTTTCTTT,CASSVEGGYEAFF
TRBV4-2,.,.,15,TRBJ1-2,TGTGCCAGCAGCCAAGATAGGCAGGCCCGCTATGGCTACACCTTC,CASSQDRQARYGYTF
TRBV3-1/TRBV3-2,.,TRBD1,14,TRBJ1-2,TGTGCCAGCAGCCGGAATACAGGGGGGGATGGCTACACCTTC,CASSRNTGGDGYTF
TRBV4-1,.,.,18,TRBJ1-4,TGCGCCAGCAGCCAAGGGCTTCGACAGTCTGCAACTAATGAAAAACTGTTTTTT,CASSQGLRQSATNEKLFF
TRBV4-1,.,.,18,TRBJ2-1,TGCGCCAGCAGCCAAGAGGCCCACAGGATGAGCTCCTACAATGAGCAGTTCTTC,CASSQEAHRMSSYNEQFF
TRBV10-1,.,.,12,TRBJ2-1,TGCGCCAGCGGGGGGACCACCAATGAGCAGTTCTTC,CASGGTTNEQFF
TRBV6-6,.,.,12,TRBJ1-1,TGTGCCAGCAGACAGCAAAACACTGAAGCTTTCTTT,CASRQQNTEAFF
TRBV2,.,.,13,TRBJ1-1,TGTGCCAGCAGTATACAGGGGAACACTGAAGCTTTCTTT,CASSIQGNTEAFF
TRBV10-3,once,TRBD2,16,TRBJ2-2,TGTGCCATCAGCACCCTGGGAGGGGCGAACACCGGGGAGCTGTTTTTT,CAISTLGGANTGELFF
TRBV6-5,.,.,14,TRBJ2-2,TGTGCCAGCAGTTACCGGGGAAACACCGGGGAGCTGTTTTTT,CASSYRGNTGELFF
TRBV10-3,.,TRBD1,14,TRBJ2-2,TGTGCCATCAGTGAGGGACAGGGCACCGGGGAGCTGTTTTTT,CAISEGQGTGELFF
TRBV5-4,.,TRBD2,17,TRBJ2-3,TGTGCCAGCAGCTTGCGACTAGCGGGGGGGCGCACAGATACGCAGTATTTT,CASSLRLAGGRTDTQYF
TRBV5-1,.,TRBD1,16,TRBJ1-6,TGCGCCAGCAGCTTGGAGGGACAGGTCGTTAATTCACCCCTCCACTTT,CASSLEGQVVNSPLHF
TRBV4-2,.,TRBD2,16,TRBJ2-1,TGTGCCAGCAGCCACCCATCGGGGGGGGTGGGGAATGAGCAGTTCTTC,CASSHPSGGVGNEQFF
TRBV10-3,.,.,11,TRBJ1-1,TGTGCCATCAAGGACAGAAATGAAGCTTTCTTT,CAIKDRNEAFF
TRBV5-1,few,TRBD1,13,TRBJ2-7,TGCGCCAGCAGCCTACGGACAGGGGAGAGGCAGTACTTC,CASSLRTGERQYF
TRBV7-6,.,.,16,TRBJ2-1,TGTGCCAGCGGCCAATTTGCGGACACCTCCTACAATGAGCAGTTCTTC,CASGQFADTSYNEQFF
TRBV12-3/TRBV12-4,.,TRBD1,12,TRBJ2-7,TGTGCCAGCAGTTTCGTGACAGGGGAGCAGTACTTC,CASSFVTGEQYF
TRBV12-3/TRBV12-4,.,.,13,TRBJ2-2,TGTGCCAGCAAGACGACAGTCACCGGGGAGCTGTTTTTT,CASKTTVTGELFF
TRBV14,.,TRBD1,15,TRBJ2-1,TGTGCCAGCAGCCAAGGAAGGGGGCTGTTGAATGAGCAGTTCTTC,CASSQGRGLLNEQFF
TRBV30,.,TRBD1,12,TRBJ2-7,TGTGCCTTGACAGGGACATCCTACGAGCAGTACTTC,CALTGTSYEQYF
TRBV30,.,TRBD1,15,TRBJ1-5,TGTGCCTGGAGTCAAACGGACAGGGTGGATCAGCCCCAGCATTTT,CAWSQTDRVDQPQHF
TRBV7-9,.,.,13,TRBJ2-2,TGTGCCAGCAGCTTAGCTCCGGCCGGGGAGCTGTTTTTT,CASSLAPAGELFF
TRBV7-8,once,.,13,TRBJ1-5,TGTGCCAGCAGCTTAGAGAGGAATCAGCCCCAGCATTTT,CASSLERNQPQHF